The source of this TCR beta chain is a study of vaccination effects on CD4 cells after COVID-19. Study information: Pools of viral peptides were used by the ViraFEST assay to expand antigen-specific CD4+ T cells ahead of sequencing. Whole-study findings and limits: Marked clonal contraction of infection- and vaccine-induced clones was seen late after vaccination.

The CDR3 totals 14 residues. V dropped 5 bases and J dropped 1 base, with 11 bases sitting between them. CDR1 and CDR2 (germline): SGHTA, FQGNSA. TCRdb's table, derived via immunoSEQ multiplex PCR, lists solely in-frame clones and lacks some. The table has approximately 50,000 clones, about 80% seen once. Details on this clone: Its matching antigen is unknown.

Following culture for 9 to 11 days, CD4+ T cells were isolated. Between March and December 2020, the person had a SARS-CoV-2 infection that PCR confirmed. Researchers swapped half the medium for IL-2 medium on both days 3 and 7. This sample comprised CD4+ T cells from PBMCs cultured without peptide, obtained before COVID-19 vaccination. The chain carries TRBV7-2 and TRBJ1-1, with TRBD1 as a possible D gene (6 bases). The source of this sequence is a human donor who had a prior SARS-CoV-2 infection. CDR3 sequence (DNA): TGTGCCAGCAGCACACAGGGTCCGAACACTGAAGCTTTCTTT. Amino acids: CASSTQGPNTEAFF.